The T cell receptor beta chain under discussion was sequenced for a study of shared clonotypes between healthy human individuals. Germline V gives CDR1 MNHNS, CDR2 SASEGT. This CDR3 is 14 amino acids long. V trimming: 7 bases; J trimming: 7 bases; junction bases outside the gene matches: 9. The authors' processing: ImmunoSEQ sequences covered only the junction and lacked quality scores; filtering therefore differed. The assay was immunoSEQ multiplex PCR, and TCRdb's table has in-frame clones only and misses some. V and J calls and clone size follow that table, whereas D and trimming were derived from the DNA. Of over a million clones in the sample, 78% were seen once. Comments on this clone: A read error may explain this, as a much larger clone is one base away.

Source material: memory CD4+ T cells from PBMCs. Subset reported: CD45RA-negative fraction. The chain has TRBV6-1 and TRBJ2-2; 7 bases agree with TRBD2. This sequence originates from a man younger than 30 in good health. Some clones in this sample may be carry-over from other donors' samples. The CDR3 sequence: CASTSGGSLGELFF. DNA for the CDR3: TGTGCCAGCACGTCGGGAGGTTCCCTCGGGGAGCTGTTTTTT.